The 9 T cell receptor beta chains below come from one sample, sequenced in a study of STAT5B mutations in CD4+ large granular lymphocyte leukemia. Produced via immunoSEQ multiplex PCR; TCRdb's table is partial and in-frame only. The sample lists some 45,000 clones, about 86% occurring once. Sequencing was done on a sample of CD4+ T cells from blood buffy coats. These receptor sequences come from a human donor in good health.

This chain joins TRBV6-5 and TRBJ2-6; D is possibly TRBD2 (6 bases). Trimming pared 6 bases from V and 4 bases from J, leaving 13 bases between. CDR3 size: 15 residues. The germline gives CDR1 MNHEY, CDR2 SVGAGI. The CDR3 sequence: CASRGLATGANVLTF. As DNA, the CDR3 is TGTGCCAGCAGGGGTCTAGCGACCGGGGCCAACGTCCTGACTTTC.

The count of this clone is one. This chain connects TRBV27 to TRBJ2-1; 7 bases map to TRBD2. The V and J ends lost 5 bases and 9 bases, in that order; junction bases with no gene match: 13. The germline CDR1 and CDR2 sequences are MNHEY and SMNVEV (reference sequence). The CDR3 runs to 15 residues. The CDR3 is CASSPSDSGLFEQFF. In nucleotides, the CDR3 is TGTGCCAGCAGTCCAAGTGATAGCGGGCTTTTTGAGCAGTTCTTC.

J is TRBJ2-7 and V is TRBV9; 11 positions agree with TRBD1. The CDR3 spans 19 residues. Germline CDR1 SGDLS, CDR2 YYNGEE. The ends lost 0 bases at V and 6 bases at J; junction bases unmatched: 17. CDR3 nucleotides: TGTGCCAGCAGCGTAGGGGCCGGGGGACAGGGGGTTTTTTTTTCCGAGCAGTACTTC. As protein: CASSVGAGGQGVFFSEQYF.

This clone came up once. The J gene is TRBJ1-4, the V gene TRBV6-1; TRBD1 might be the D (6 bases). V lost 5 bases to trimming and J lost 4 bases, with 11 bases between them. The CDR3 has 14 amino acids. From germline, CDR1 is MNHNS and CDR2 SASEGT. CDR3 nucleotide sequence: TGTGCCAGCAGTCTTGGACAGATTAATGAAAAACTGTTTTTT. It translates to CASSLGQINEKLFF.

The chain employs TRBV6-1 and TRBJ1-5, with 7 bases matching TRBD1. CDR1 is MNHNS, CDR2 SASEGT, per germline. V lost 7 bases to trimming and J lost 7 bases; unmatched junction nucleotides: 7. The CDR3 totals 13 residues. Here the CDR3 DNA reads TGTGCCAGCATTAATACAGGGGAACAGCCCCAGCATTTT. Its translation is CASINTGEQPQHF.

This clone was seen a few times. This sequence joins TRBV30 and TRBJ1-1, with TRBD1 matching over 8 bases. The CDR3 spans 14 residues. Germline V gives CDR1 GTSNPN, CDR2 SVGIG (reference sequence). Germline trimming cut 1 base from V and 5 bases from J; bases unmatched to any gene: 6. As DNA, the CDR3 is TGTGCCTGGAGTGGCAGGGGGCGAGAGACTGAAGCTTTCTTT. Translation: CAWSGRGRETEAFF.

The rearrangement joins TRBV27 to TRBJ2-1, with TRBD1 matching 9 bases. The CDR3 is 15 amino acids. Germline lookup yields CDR1 MNHEY and CDR2 SMNVEV (reference sequence). V shed 3 bases, J shed 4 bases, and the junction held 4 bases outside the gene matches. CDR3 in amino acids: CASSFWGQGYNEQFF. The CDR3 DNA reads as TGTGCCAGCAGTTTTTGGGGACAGGGATACAATGAGCAGTTCTTC.

V gene TRBV29-1 combines with J gene TRBJ1-4; D is unresolved. The CDR3 runs 13 residues. V was pared by 7 bases and J by 4 bases, with 13 bases between. Germline V gene lookup returns CDR1 SQVTM and CDR2 ANQGSEA. In nucleotides, the CDR3 is TGCAGCGCTTCTAAGGGCAGTAATGAAAAACTGTTTTTT. This sequence encodes CSASKGSNEKLFF.

J is TRBJ2-2 and V is TRBV18, with TRBD2 matching 11 bases. Looked up from germline, CDR1 is KGHSH and CDR2 is LQKENI. Germline trimming cut 3 bases from V and 3 bases from J; bases unmatched to any gene: 6. The CDR3 runs 17 residues. CDR3 loop: CASSPLAGGGDTGELFF. For the CDR3, the DNA is TGTGCCAGCTCACCTCTAGCGGGAGGAGGTGACACCGGGGAGCTGTTTTTT.